This T cell receptor (beta chain) was identified during a study of T cell repertoires in cytomegalovirus infection. At the level of the study: CMV infection and matching HLA type were both indicated by public TCR beta signatures. Study conclusions and caveats: Cumulative public TCR beta family frequency identified CMV carriers with the relevant HLA.

CDR1 is SGHDN, CDR2 FVKESK, per germline. The germline V and J ends were trimmed by 3 bases and 6 bases, with 6 bases remaining between them. The CDR3 has 12 residues. This clonotype was seen more than once but under ten times. As yet, its antigen is unknown. MiXCR, applied by TCRdb to the reads, yields one record per CDR3 protein. The sample holds nearly 650,000 distinct CDR3 sequences, 20% to 25% seen once. The sequence derives from a human donor in good health (CMV status not recorded). Some clones in this sample may be carry-over from other donors' samples. Sequences were obtained from CD8+ T cells from PBMCs. The chain couples TRBV14 to TRBJ2-1, with D hard to call. In DNA form, the CDR3 reads TGTGCCAGCAGCCACATTTTCAATGAGCAGTTCTTC. This codes for CASSHIFNEQFF.